One sample yielded the 28 T cell receptor beta chains listed below, sequenced in a study of blood T cell repertoires in COVID-19. The assay was immunoSEQ multiplex PCR, and TCRdb's table has in-frame clones only and misses some. The profile shows about 120,000 clones, about nine tenths of them singletons. Sequencing was performed on peripheral blood. The receptors here all came from a woman between 65 and 79 years old with acute or convalescent COVID-19.

The V call is TRBV24-1, the J call TRBJ2-3; 9 bases are shared with TRBD1. Germline loops: CDR1 KGHDR, CDR2 SFDVKD. This CDR3 is built from 15 residues. Losses at the gene ends were 4 bases for V and 3 bases for J; bases not matched to a gene: 4. In nucleotides, the CDR3 is TGTGCCACCAGTGACACCGGGACAGGGACAGATACGCAGTATTTT. This codes for CATSDTGTGTDTQYF.

The V gene is TRBV5-1, the J gene TRBJ2-2, with a weak D call TRBD1 (7 bases). This CDR3 spans 13 amino acids. With 7 bases removed from V and 2 bases from J, the gap between germline ends came to 9 bases. CDR1 is SGHRS and CDR2 is YFSETQ in the germline V gene. The CDR3 DNA sequence: TGCGCCAGCGGAGGGGGCAACACCGGGGAGCTGTTTTTT. Its protein product is CASGGGNTGELFF. The full variable domain, completed using reference TRBV5-1 and TRBJ2-2, is KAGVTQTPRYLIKTRGQQVTLSCSPISGHRSVSWYQQTPGQGLQFLFEYFSETQRNKGNFPGRFSGRQFSNSRSEMNVSTLELGDSALYLCASGGGNTGELFFGEGSRLTVL.

The chain links TRBV3-1 (or the pseudogene TRBV3-2) to TRBJ2-2, with D maybe TRBD1 (7 bases). There are 16 residues in the CDR3. The V end was cut by 4 bases, the J end by 5 bases, with 17 bases between. CDR1 and CDR2 from the germline V gene are LGHDT and YNNKEL (reference sequence). This chain's CDR3 is CASSPNLSGGTGELFF. The CDR3 DNA is TGTGCCAGCAGCCCCAATCTCTCAGGGGGGACCGGGGAGCTGTTTTTT.

J is TRBJ1-1 and V is TRBV5-6, with D possibly TRBD1 on 5 matching bases. V was shortened by 0 bases and J by 1 base, with 10 bases between the two germline ends. Germline CDR1 reads SGHDT; CDR2 reads YYEEEE. The CDR3 covers 15 residues. CDR3 sequence (DNA): TGTGCCAGCAGCTTGGCACAGGCACCGAACACTGAAGCTTTCTTT. This encodes CASSLAQAPNTEAFF.

The table lists this clone with a count of one. V usage is TRBV7-3 and J usage is TRBJ2-1, with D perhaps matching TRBD2 (5 bases). CDR3 size: 16 residues. Trimming left V 3 bases short and J 9 bases short, with 21 bases between. Germline V gene lookup returns CDR1 SGHTA and CDR2 FQGTGA. CDR3 sequence (DNA): TGTGCCAGCAGCTTGACCTCTACTAGGCCGTTGGGTGAGCAGTTCTTC. Amino acids: CASSLTSTRPLGEQFF.

V gene TRBV5-4 combines with J gene TRBJ2-7, with 12 bases identical to TRBD2. The CDR3 totals 17 residues. The germline gives CDR1 SGHNT, CDR2 YYREEE (reference sequence). V was pared by 0 bases and J by 0 bases, with 4 bases of the junction left unmatched. CDR3 region: CASSLGLAGASSYEQYF. CDR3 nucleotides: TGTGCCAGCAGCTTGGGACTAGCGGGGGCCAGCTCCTACGAGCAGTACTTC.

The chain recombines TRBV5-4 with TRBJ2-1, with D perhaps matching TRBD2 (7 bases). The V and J ends lost 1 base and 4 bases respectively, with 15 bases between them. CDR1 and CDR2 (germline): SGHNT, YYREEE (reference sequence). CDR3 length equals 16 residues. CDR3 sequence: CASSLIGGGLYNEQFF. The CDR3 DNA reads as TGTGCCAGCAGCTTGATTGGGGGGGGGCTGTACAATGAGCAGTTCTTC.

The chain has TRBV2 and TRBJ1-5, with 8 bases matching TRBD1. This CDR3 is 14 amino acids long. Germline assignment: CDR1 SNHLY and CDR2 FYNNEI. The ends lost 5 bases at V and 2 bases at J; junction bases unmatched: 2. In nucleotides, the CDR3 is TGTGCCAGCAGTCCACAGGGGGGCAATCAGCCCCAGCATTTT. This translates into CASSPQGGNQPQHF.

V usage is TRBV19 and J usage is TRBJ1-5; possible D gene TRBD1, 6 bases. This CDR3 is 14 amino acids long. From germline, CDR1 is LNHDA and CDR2 SQIVND (reference sequence). The V end was cut by 6 bases, the J end by 6 bases, with 15 bases between. The CDR3 nucleotides read TGTGCCAGTAGCACTGGACAGATGGCTCAGCCCCAGCATTTT. Translated: CASSTGQMAQPQHF.

The V and J genes are TRBV5-1 and TRBJ1-5; D is perhaps TRBD1 (6 bases). Germline V gives CDR1 SGHRS, CDR2 YFSETQ. The V gene lost 4 bases and the J gene lost 4 bases, with 9 bases spanning the gap. The length of the CDR3 is 13 residues. This chain's CDR3 is CASSQDSNQPQHF. As DNA, the CDR3 is TGCGCCAGCAGCCAGGACAGTAATCAGCCCCAGCATTTT.

The chain uses TRBV9 and TRBJ1-4, with 11 positions matching TRBD1. V was clipped by 0 bases and J by 12 bases; unmatched bases: 4. The CDR3 has 14 amino acids. Germline V lookup: CDR1 SGDLS, CDR2 YYNGEE. CDR3 sequence reads: CASSVVGQGAQLFF. In DNA, the CDR3 is TGTGCCAGCAGCGTAGTAGGACAGGGGGCACAACTGTTTTTT. Together with reference TRBV9 and TRBJ1-4, the CDR3 gives the full variable domain: DSGVTQTPKHLITATGQRVTLRCSPRSGDLSVYWYQQSLDQGLQFLIQYYNGEERAKGNILERFSAQQFPDLHSELNLSSLELGDSALYFCASSVVGQGAQLFFGSGTQLSVL.

As to this clone: Germline and junction disagree at one end, which may indicate a read error. The rearrangement uses TRBV5-3 and TRBJ1-2, with 7 bases fitting TRBD1. TRBV5-3 is recorded as an ORF, its role being uncertain. The CDR3 has 12 amino acids. The CDR3 region has the DNA TGCGCCAGACAGGGCTCTAACTATGGCTACACCTTC. It specifies CARQGSNYGYTF.

With respect to this clone: The identical CDR3 is also encoded by other nucleotide sequences in the sample. The chain recombines TRBV15 with TRBJ2-5; perhaps TRBD2 as D (5 bases). This CDR3 has 14 residues. Germline-derived CDR1 and CDR2 are LNHNV and YYDKDF (reference sequence). The V end lost 0 bases, the J end lost 1 base, and 6 bases lay between the germline ends. The CDR3 spells CATSRDRGQETQYF. The CDR3 DNA is TGTGCCACCAGCAGAGATCGGGGCCAAGAGACCCAGTACTTC.

The V call is TRBV7-9, the J call TRBJ1-2, with D perhaps TRBD1 (5 bases). Trimming removed 5 bases at V and 8 bases at J, with 15 bases between. Germline lookup yields CDR1 SEHNR and CDR2 FQNEAQ (reference sequence). This CDR3 has 13 residues. CDR3 sequence reads: CASSLTGYEGYTF. The CDR3 DNA sequence: TGTGCCAGCAGCCTCACAGGTTATGAGGGCTACACCTTC.

The V and J genes are TRBV3-1 (or the pseudogene TRBV3-2) and TRBJ2-5, with D tentatively TRBD2 (6 bases). The V and J ends lost 1 base and 5 bases respectively, with 11 bases between them. Looked up from germline, CDR1 is LGHDT and CDR2 is YNNKEL (reference sequence). The CDR3 runs 14 residues. CDR3 sequence reads: CASSQGAGSETQYF. CDR3 nucleotides: TGTGCCAGCAGCCAAGGGGCGGGGTCCGAGACCCAGTACTTC.

This rearrangement joins TRBV4-2 to TRBJ2-5, with D possibly being TRBD2 (7 bases). The CDR3 is made up of 15 amino acids. V was cut by 0 bases and J by 5 bases, with 13 bases left in between. The V gene's germline CDR1 is LGHNA and CDR2 YNFKEQ. CDR3 DNA: TGTGCCAGCAGCCAAGATCTCGGGGGGCCGGAGACCCAGTACTTC. This sequence encodes CASSQDLGGPETQYF.

This clone appeared a single time. The V call is TRBV20-1, the J call TRBJ2-3; 14 bases match TRBD2. CDR3 length equals 18 residues. Germline V lookup: CDR1 DFQATT, CDR2 SNEGSKA (reference sequence). J was trimmed by 4 bases and V by 3 bases; bases with no gene match: 12. Here the CDR3 DNA reads TGCAGTGCTAGTCCCCGAAAGGGACTAGCGGGGGAGGCAGATACGCAGTATTTT. Amino acids: CSASPRKGLAGEADTQYF.

The chain uses TRBV14 and TRBJ2-2, with 8 bases fitting TRBD1. J gave up 6 bases and V 4 bases, and 1 base lay outside the gene matches. The CDR3 spans 13 residues. CDR1 and CDR2 from the germline V gene are SGHDN and FVKESK. CDR3 region: CASSRTGSGELFF. The CDR3 bases are TGTGCCAGCAGCCGGACAGGGTCCGGGGAGCTGTTTTTT.

The V and J genes are TRBV5-5 and TRBJ1-6; 7 nucleotides agree with TRBD1. V gave up 1 base and J gave up 8 bases; unmatched junction bases: 0. Germline CDR1 and CDR2: SGHKS and YYEKEE (reference sequence). The CDR3 runs to 13 residues. CDR3 region: CASSLTGDSPLHF. The CDR3 DNA reads as TGTGCCAGCAGCTTGACAGGGGATTCACCCCTCCACTTT.

This clone was observed a single time. The chain links TRBV6-5 to TRBJ1-3; 10 bases map to TRBD1. CDR1 is MNHEY and CDR2 is SVGAGI in the germline V gene. Trimming took 7 bases from V and 6 from J; bases not matched to a gene: 6. The CDR3 extends over 14 amino acids. CDR3 in DNA: TGTGCCAGCAAACCCGGGACAGGGGTAAACACCATATATTTT. Translation gives CASKPGTGVNTIYF.

This rearrangement joins TRBV28 to TRBJ1-5; 8 bases agree with TRBD1. V dropped 5 bases and J dropped 7; count of bases not matched to a gene: 4. The CDR3 is 13 residues long. Germline V lookup: CDR1 MDHEN, CDR2 SYDVKM. CDR3 nucleotides: TGTGCCAGCAGTCTCACAGGGGGGCAGCCCCAGCATTTT. It yields the protein CASSLTGGQPQHF. Full variable domain (rest looked up from reference TRBV28 and TRBJ1-5): DVKVTQSSRYLVKRTGEKVFLECVQDMDHENMFWYRQDPGLGLRLIYFSYDVKMKEKGDIPEGYSVSREKKERFSLILESASTNQTSMYLCASSLTGGQPQHFGDGTRLSIL.

The V gene is TRBV21-1, the J gene TRBJ1-5; the table's TRBD1 call for D was not verified on the DNA. TRBV21-1 constitutes a pseudogene. This CDR3 spans 14 amino acids. CDR3: CASSPRHLQGPQHF. In DNA form, the CDR3 reads TGTGCCAGCAGCCCACGACACCTCCAAGGGCCCCAGCATTTT.

The CDR3 DNA reads as TGTGCCAGCAGTTACCTCGGGGGGGAGGTAGAGACCCAGTACTTC. It translates to CASSYLGGEVETQYF. The chain is built from TRBV5-4 and TRBJ2-5; 8 bases are a match to TRBD2. This CDR3 has 15 residues. With 5 bases clipped from V and 4 bases from J, the junction kept 10 bases outside the gene matches. The V gene's germline CDR1 is SGHNT and CDR2 YYREEE (reference sequence).

The chain carries TRBV15 and TRBJ1-6; 8 bases align to TRBD1. After removal of 4 bases from V and 6 bases from J, the junction contained 2 bases not matched to a gene. The germline V gene encodes CDR1 LNHNV and CDR2 YYDKDF (reference sequence). The CDR3 totals 14 residues. The CDR3 nucleotides are TGTGCCACCAGCACACAGGGGGTTAATTCACCCCTCCACTTT. It is translated as CATSTQGVNSPLHF.

This chain links TRBV2 with TRBJ2-5; the D is unclear. The CDR3 has 13 residues. Trimming pared 7 bases from V and 1 base from J, leaving 10 bases between. CDR1 is SNHLY, CDR2 FYNNEI, per germline. This chain's CDR3 is CASIKEIQETQYF. The CDR3, as DNA: TGTGCCAGCATTAAGGAGATCCAAGAGACCCAGTACTTC.

This clone was recorded only once. Germline is not matched at one junction end, which may reflect a read error. This sequence joins TRBV28 and TRBJ1-2, with 8 bases lining up with TRBD1. This CDR3 has 13 amino acids. Germline CDR1 is MDHEN and CDR2 is SYDVKM. As DNA, the CDR3 is TGCGTATCTCAGGGGGCCGATGTCTATGGCTACACCTTC. It encodes CVSQGADVYGYTF.

CDR3 DNA: TGCGCCAGCAGCCCCGCGGGACGGCCCTACGAGCAGTACTTC. As protein: CASSPAGRPYEQYF. The V gene is TRBV5-1, the J gene TRBJ2-7; D perhaps matches TRBD2 (6 bases). The germline V gene encodes CDR1 SGHRS and CDR2 YFSETQ. CDR3 length: 14 amino acids. V was clipped by 4 bases and J by 2 bases, with 13 bases between them. The complete variable domain, with remaining parts taken from reference TRBV5-1 and TRBJ2-7, reads KAGVTQTPRYLIKTRGQQVTLSCSPISGHRSVSWYQQTPGQGLQFLFEYFSETQRNKGNFPGRFSGRQFSNSRSEMNVSTLELGDSALYLCASSPAGRPYEQYFGPGTRLTVT.

This clone has a handful of counts. The CDR3 region is CASRDRQGPSNQPQHF. Here the CDR3 DNA reads TGTGCCAGCAGGGACAGACAGGGGCCTAGCAATCAGCCCCAGCATTTT. The chain is built from TRBV28 and TRBJ1-5, with 8 positions matching TRBD1. The CDR3 spans 16 residues. Germline V gene data show CDR1 as MDHEN and CDR2 as SYDVKM. The ends lost 6 bases at V and 0 bases at J; junction bases unmatched: 7.